This T cell receptor beta chain was obtained from a study of cytomegalovirus exposure and HLA in healthy donors. Study-wide points: It was in a later analysis that TCR association rates were seen to vary by HLA locus, highest for DRB1 and lowest for HLA-C.

13 Jbeta primers and 60 Vbeta primers were used for the PCR. Generated by immunoSEQ multiplex PCR, the TCRdb table keeps only in-frame clones and is missing some. The table lists about 25,000 clones. Remarks on this clone: The antigen is undetermined. A junction end diverges from the germline sequence, so it may reflect a read error.

Germline V CDR1 and CDR2: SSHAT, FNYEAQ (reference sequence). The CDR3 spans 15 residues. Sequenced material: PBMCs. The receptor's source is a male donor in good health and CMV-seropositive. The rearrangement uses TRBV7-7 and TRBJ2-2; a weak D match, TRBD1 (5 bases). CDR3 in DNA: TGTGCTAGCAGCTCGAGTAGACAGTCCACCGGGGAGCTGTTTTTT. It yields the protein CASSSSRQSTGELFF.